This T cell receptor beta chain was sequenced for a study of T cells in Graves' hyperthyroidism and ophthalmopathy. TCR beta CDR3 sequences were amplified from RNA transcripts. With the HTBI primer set, the TCR CDR3 went through a first round of RT-PCR. TCRdb re-derived calls from the multiplex PCR reads in MiXCR, one entry per CDR3 protein. Among more than 650,000 distinct CDR3 sequences, 12% to 15% were seen once, and the ten largest hold around 9.6%. Trimming took 8 bases from V and 5 from J, leaving 28 bases between them. Germline loops: CDR1 MNHEY, CDR2 SMNVEV (reference sequence). CDR3 length equals 18 residues.

The genes are TRBV27 and TRBJ2-1; tentatively, D is TRBD1 or TRBD2 (5 bases each). The sequenced sample consisted of blood. This receptor was obtained from a woman aged 18-29 years with Graves' hyperthyroidism. DNA of the CDR3: TGTGCCAGCCAAATTTACGCGCCTAATTCCGGGGCCAACAATGAGCAGTTCTTC. It translates to CASQIYAPNSGANNEQFF.